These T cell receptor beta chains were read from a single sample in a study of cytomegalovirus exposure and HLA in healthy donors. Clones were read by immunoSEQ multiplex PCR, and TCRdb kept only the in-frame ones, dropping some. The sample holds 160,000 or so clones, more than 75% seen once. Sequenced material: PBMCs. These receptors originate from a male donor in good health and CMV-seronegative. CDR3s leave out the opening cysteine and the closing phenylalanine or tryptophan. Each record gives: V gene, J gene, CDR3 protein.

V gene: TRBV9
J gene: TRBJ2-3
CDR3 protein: ASSGLGTSGGGSTDTQY

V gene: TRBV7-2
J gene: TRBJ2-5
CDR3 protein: ASARGGTETQY

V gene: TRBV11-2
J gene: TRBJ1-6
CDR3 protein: ASSVQGSSNSPLH

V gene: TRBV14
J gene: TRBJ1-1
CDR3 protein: ASSQVTGNTEAF

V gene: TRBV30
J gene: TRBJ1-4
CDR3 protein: AWSAGLGLPNEKLF

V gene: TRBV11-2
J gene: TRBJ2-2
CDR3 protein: ASSTVRGSGELF

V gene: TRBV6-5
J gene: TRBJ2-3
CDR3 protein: ASSYSGDRTDTQY

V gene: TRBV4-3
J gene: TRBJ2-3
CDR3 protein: ASSQLLEDTQY

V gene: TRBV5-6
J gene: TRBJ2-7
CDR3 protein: ASSLRLSSYEQY

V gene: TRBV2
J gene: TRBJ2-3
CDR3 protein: ASSIQRSTDTQY

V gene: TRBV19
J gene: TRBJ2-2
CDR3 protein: ASSIRPGELF

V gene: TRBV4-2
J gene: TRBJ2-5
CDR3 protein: ASSQDLEETQY

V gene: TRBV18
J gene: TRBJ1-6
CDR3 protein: ASSLPQANSPLH

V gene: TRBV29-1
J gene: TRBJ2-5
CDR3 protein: SVERGGKGETQY

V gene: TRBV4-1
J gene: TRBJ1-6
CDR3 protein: ASSQEAGNTYNSPLH

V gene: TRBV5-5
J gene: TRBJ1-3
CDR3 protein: ASSLDWSGNTIY

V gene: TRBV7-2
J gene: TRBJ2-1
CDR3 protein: ASSLAQGPGEQF

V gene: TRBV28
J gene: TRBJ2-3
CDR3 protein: ASSTTGTSGASNHNTDTQY

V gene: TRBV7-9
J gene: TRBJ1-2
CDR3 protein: ASSFTVNYGYT

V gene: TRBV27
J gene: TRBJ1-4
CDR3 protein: ASSRIRDEKLF

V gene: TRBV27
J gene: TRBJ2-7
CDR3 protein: ASGTSGWSSYEQY

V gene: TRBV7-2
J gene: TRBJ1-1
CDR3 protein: ASTRGLGNTEAF

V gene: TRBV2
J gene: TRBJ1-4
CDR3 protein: ASRGGEKLF

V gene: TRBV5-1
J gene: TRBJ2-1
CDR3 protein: ASSLSGTLSYNEQF

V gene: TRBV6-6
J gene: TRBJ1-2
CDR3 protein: ASSPLEGNYGYT

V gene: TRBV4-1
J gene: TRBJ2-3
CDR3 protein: ASSKRLVTDTQY

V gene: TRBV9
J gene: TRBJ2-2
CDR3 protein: ASSGQGAPGELF

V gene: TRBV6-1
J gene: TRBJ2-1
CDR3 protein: ASSEAAGTSGNEQF

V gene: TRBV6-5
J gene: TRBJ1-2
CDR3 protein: ASREQGAGSGYT

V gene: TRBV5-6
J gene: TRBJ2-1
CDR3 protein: ASSRQGASYEQF

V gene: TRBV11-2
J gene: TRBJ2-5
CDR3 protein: ASTRQGKVGETQY

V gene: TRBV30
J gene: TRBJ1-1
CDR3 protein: AWSAGGKFEAF

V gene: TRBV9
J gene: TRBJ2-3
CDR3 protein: ASSVVGGPPTGRTDTQY

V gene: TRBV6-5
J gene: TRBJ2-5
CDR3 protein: ASSYRGLRETQY

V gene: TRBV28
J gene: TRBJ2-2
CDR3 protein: ASSPRGEGSGELF

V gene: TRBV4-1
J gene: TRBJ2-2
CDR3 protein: ASSQDRQWELF

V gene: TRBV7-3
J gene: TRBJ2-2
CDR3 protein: ASSLDRNTGELF

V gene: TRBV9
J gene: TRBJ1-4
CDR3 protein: ASSVGAGAGEKLF

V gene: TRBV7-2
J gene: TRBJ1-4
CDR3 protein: ASSQDRGNEKLF

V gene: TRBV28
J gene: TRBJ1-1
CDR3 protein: ASSPGGRGTEAF

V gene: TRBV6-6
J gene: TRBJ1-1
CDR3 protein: ASSYSIGVSAEAF

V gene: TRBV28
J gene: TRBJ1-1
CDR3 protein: ASSFLPGLEAF